These 29 T cell receptor beta chains were sequenced from one sample in a study of OX40 agonist ivuxolimab in advanced cancers. Assay: immunoSEQ multiplex PCR; the TCRdb copy retains only in-frame clones and omits some. The sample contains approximately 70,000 clones, around 85% of which appear only once. Sequenced material: CD4+ or CD8+ T cells sorted from blood, taken in a trial of the OX40 agonist ivuxolimab. The source is an adult with an advanced solid tumor such as melanoma, head and neck, liver or kidney cancer.

This chain connects TRBV11-2 to TRBJ2-5; the D is unclear. TRBJ2-7 matches the DNA end more closely, so the J call is doubtful. The CDR3 totals 12 residues. Looked up from germline, CDR1 is SGHAT and CDR2 is FQNNGV. The CDR3 here is CASSLMGYEQYF. The CDR3 DNA reads TGTGCCAGCAGCCTCATGGGGTACGAGCAGTACTTC.

The CDR3 protein is CASSYGSLNTEAFF. The CDR3 DNA reads TGCGCCAGCAGCTACGGAAGCCTGAACACTGAAGCTTTCTTT. The chain has TRBV5-1 and TRBJ1-1; D not certain. Trimming cost V 3 bases and J 0 bases, with 9 bases left between them. Germline lookup yields CDR1 SGHRS and CDR2 YFSETQ. The CDR3 has 14 amino acids.

This clone was seen a handful of times. The gene calls are TRBV5-1 and TRBJ1-2; D uncertain. V was clipped by 0 bases and J by 10 bases, with 10 bases between them. The germline CDR1 and CDR2 sequences are SGHRS and YFSETQ. The CDR3 consists of 12 residues. CDR3 sequence (DNA): TGCGCCAGCAGCTTGGGGCAGCTGGACTACACCTTC. It specifies CASSLGQLDYTF.

The V call is TRBV5-1, the J call TRBJ2-3, with 9 positions matching TRBD2. V lost 4 bases to trimming and J lost 5 bases; unmatched junction nucleotides: 5. Germline CDR1 SGHRS, CDR2 YFSETQ. CDR3 length: 14 amino acids. This CDR3 is CASSQGLALDTQYF. The CDR3 region has the DNA TGCGCCAGCAGCCAAGGACTAGCGCTAGATACGCAGTATTTT.

The chain employs TRBV6-5 and TRBJ1-2; 10 bases agree with TRBD1. This CDR3 comprises 13 residues. The V gene end was trimmed by 5 bases and the J gene end by 7 bases; junction bases not matched to a gene: 4. In germline, CDR1 is MNHEY, CDR2 SVGAGI. This CDR3 is CASSLTGGSGYTF. CDR3 DNA sequence: TGTGCCAGCAGTCTGACAGGGGGCTCTGGCTACACCTTC.

The chain carries TRBV6-5 and TRBJ1-2, with D unresolved. This CDR3 is 15 amino acids long. The V end was cut by 4 bases, the J end by 1 base, with 13 bases between. From germline, CDR1 is MNHEY and CDR2 SVGAGI. In DNA, the CDR3 is TGTGCCAGCAGTTCCCCGGGGAACATTAACTATGGCTACACCTTC. Residues: CASSSPGNINYGYTF.

This sequence joins TRBV30 and TRBJ1-2, with D tentatively TRBD1 (5 bases). Trimming removed 4 bases at V and 4 bases at J, with 16 bases between. The CDR3 is made up of 14 amino acids. The germline CDR1 and CDR2 sequences are GTSNPN and SVGIG (reference sequence). The CDR3 here is CAWNRGGVGYGYTF. CDR3 in DNA: TGTGCCTGGAATCGGGGAGGGGTAGGCTATGGCTACACCTTC.

V and J are TRBV11-3 and TRBJ2-1; 15 bases are a match to TRBD2. The CDR3 consists of 15 residues. With V trimmed by 4 bases and J by 9 bases, 4 bases remained unmatched. Germline assignment: CDR1 SGHNT and CDR2 YENEEA. The CDR3 bases are TGTGCCAGCAGCTCTGGACTAGCGGGAGGGACTGAGCAGTTCTTC. It specifies CASSSGLAGGTEQFF.

The chain links TRBV2 to TRBJ1-2, with 11 bases matching TRBD1. The V gene's germline CDR1 is SNHLY and CDR2 FYNNEI. CDR3 length: 14 amino acids. The ends lost 5 bases at V and 4 bases at J; junction bases unmatched: 3. CDR3 in amino acids: CASSRTGGRYGYTF. CDR3 sequence (DNA): TGTGCCAGCAGTAGGACAGGGGGCCGCTATGGCTACACCTTC. Using reference TRBV2 and TRBJ1-2 for the parts outside the CDR3, the full variable domain is EPEVTQTPSHQVTQMGQEVILRCVPISNHLYFYWYRQILGQKVEFLVSFYNNEISEKSEIFDDQFSVERPDGSNFTLKIRSTKLEDSAMYFCASSRTGGRYGYTFGSGTRLTVV.

The chain uses TRBV19 and TRBJ2-2; 8 bases are shared with TRBD2. CDR1 is LNHDA, CDR2 SQIVND, per germline (reference sequence). Trimming cost V 7 bases and J 4 bases; bases outside gene matches: 11. The CDR3 consists of 16 residues. In nucleotides, the CDR3 is TGTGCCAGTATCCCCACCGGGACTAGGACCACCGGGGAGCTGTTTTTT. Encoded protein: CASIPTGTRTTGELFF.

The chain is built from TRBV7-3 and TRBJ1-5; unclear D gene. The V gene lost 5 bases and the J gene lost 4 bases, with 9 bases spanning the gap. CDR1 is SGHTA, CDR2 FQGTGA, per germline. The CDR3 loop spans 13 amino acids. The chain's CDR3 is CASSPQENQPQHF. CDR3 sequence (DNA): TGTGCCAGCAGCCCCCAAGAGAATCAGCCCCAGCATTTT.

The J gene is TRBJ2-4, the V gene TRBV5-6; D unclear. There are 14 residues in the CDR3. The V gene lost 4 bases and the J gene lost 0 bases, with 8 bases spanning the gap. Germline V gene sequence: CDR1 SGHDT, CDR2 YYEEEE. The CDR3 DNA is TGTGCCAGCAGCCCGGGTTTAGCCAAAAACATTCAGTACTTC. Protein product: CASSPGLAKNIQYF.

The rearrangement uses TRBV4-2 and TRBJ1-1, with 9 bases identical to TRBD1. In germline, CDR1 is LGHNA, CDR2 YNFKEQ. The CDR3 is 15 residues long. The V and J ends lost 4 bases and 1 base, in that order; junction bases with no gene match: 4. The CDR3 here is CASSPQGAENTEAFF. The CDR3, as DNA: TGTGCCAGCAGCCCACAGGGGGCAGAGAACACTGAAGCTTTCTTT.

The J gene is TRBJ1-1, the V gene TRBV6-4; D perhaps matches TRBD1 (5 bases). Per germline, CDR1 MRHNA and CDR2 SNTAGT. With 2 bases removed from V and 1 base from J, the gap between germline ends came to 8 bases. This CDR3 has 14 residues. Here the CDR3 DNA reads TGTGCCAGCAGTGACGGGGCAGAGAACACTGAAGCTTTCTTT. Amino acid sequence: CASSDGAENTEAFF.

The chain combines TRBV28 with TRBJ1-2; TRBD1 aligns across 8 bases. Germline V gives CDR1 MDHEN, CDR2 SYDVKM. V was pared by 7 bases and J by 5 bases, with 18 bases of the junction left unmatched. The CDR3 runs to 17 residues. In DNA form, the CDR3 reads TGTGCCAGCATTGCATCCGGACAGGGCCCTAGGGGATATGGCTACACCTTC. As protein: CASIASGQGPRGYGYTF.

This chain uses TRBV18 with TRBJ2-5; D gene ambiguous. There are 13 residues in the CDR3. Between the trimmed V and J ends, which lost 5 bases and 4 bases, there was a span of 11 bases. Germline V gene lookup returns CDR1 KGHSH and CDR2 LQKENI. The CDR3 region is CASSVGLGETQYF. The CDR3 nucleotides are TGTGCCAGCTCAGTGGGGTTGGGAGAGACCCAGTACTTC.

This rearrangement joins TRBV5-1 to TRBJ1-6; D gene uncertain. The germline V gene has CDR1 SGHRS and CDR2 YFSETQ. The CDR3 covers 15 residues. Trimming removed 5 bases from V and 0 bases from J, with 9 bases in between. CDR3 protein: CASRDLSSYNSPLHF. The CDR3 coding sequence is TGCGCCAGCAGGGATCTGAGCTCCTATAATTCACCCCTCCACTTT. Filled out from reference TRBV5-1 and TRBJ1-6, the complete variable domain reads KAGVTQTPRYLIKTRGQQVTLSCSPISGHRSVSWYQQTPGQGLQFLFEYFSETQRNKGNFPGRFSGRQFSNSRSEMNVSTLELGDSALYLCASRDLSSYNSPLHFGNGTRLTVT.

V is TRBV9 and J is TRBJ2-7; D unclear. CDR1 SGDLS and CDR2 YYNGEE come from the germline V gene. The germline V and J ends were trimmed by 3 bases and 1 base, with 8 bases remaining between them. The CDR3 is 13 amino acids. CDR3 amino acids: CASSAGPSYEQYF. The CDR3 DNA sequence: TGTGCCAGCAGCGCTGGACCTTCCTACGAGCAGTACTTC.

The chain uses TRBV10-2 and TRBJ1-4, with D possibly matching TRBD1 (5 bases). V was clipped by 7 bases and J by 8 bases, with 20 bases between them. The CDR3 is made up of 15 amino acids. CDR1 WSHSY and CDR2 SAAADI come from the germline V gene. Written as DNA, the CDR3 is TGCGCCAGCACCCAGAAAGAGGGGCGACGAGAAAAACTGTTTTTT. It translates to CASTQKEGRREKLFF.

CDR3 in amino acids: CASSKTGPRGEKLFF. The CDR3 nucleotides are TGTGCCAGCAGTAAGACGGGTCCGAGAGGTGAAAAACTGTTTTTT. The chain carries TRBV6-1 and TRBJ1-4; D ambiguous. This CDR3 has 15 amino acids. Looked up from germline, CDR1 is MNHNS and CDR2 is SASEGT. V gave up 5 bases and J gave up 7 bases, with 17 bases separating them.

The chain is built from TRBV6-5 and TRBJ1-2; 12 nucleotides agree with TRBD1. Germline CDR1 is MNHEY and CDR2 is SVGAGI. The CDR3 sequence is 15 residues long. V lost 7 bases and J lost 6; bases outside the gene matches: 9. Written as DNA, the CDR3 is TGTGCCAGCAACCGGGGACAGGGGGCGATTGATGGCTACACCTTC. Amino acid sequence: CASNRGQGAIDGYTF.

V gene TRBV5-5 combines with J gene TRBJ1-1; the D is unclear. CDR1 and CDR2 (germline): SGHKS, YYEKEE (reference sequence). This CDR3 is built from 13 residues. The V end was cut by 0 bases, the J end by 5 bases, with 8 bases between. Here the CDR3 DNA reads TGTGCCAGCAGCTTGGGGCATTCTACTGAAGCTTTCTTT. Protein: CASSLGHSTEAFF.

This chain links TRBV5-4 with TRBJ2-6; maybe TRBD1 (5 bases). Germline V CDR1 and CDR2: SGHNT, YYREEE (reference sequence). The CDR3 spans 15 residues. V was cut by 7 bases and J by 0 bases, with 11 bases left in between. The chain's CDR3 is CASDFRDSGANVLTF. The CDR3 region has the DNA TGTGCCAGCGACTTCAGGGACTCTGGGGCCAACGTCCTGACTTTC. Combining the CDR3 with reference TRBV5-4 and TRBJ2-6 gives the whole variable domain ETGVTQSPTHLIKTRGQQVTLRCSSQSGHNTVSWYQQALGQGPQFIFQYYREEENGRGNFPPRFSGLQFPNYSSELNVNALELDDSALYLCASDFRDSGANVLTFGAGSRLTVL.

The rearrangement joins TRBV27 to TRBJ2-7, with D hard to call. This CDR3 is built from 12 residues. Trimming removed 5 bases from V and 0 bases from J, with 5 bases in between. Per the germline V gene, CDR1 is MNHEY and CDR2 is SMNVEV (reference sequence). CDR3 DNA: TGTGCCAGCAGTAGGAACTCCTACGAGCAGTACTTC. Amino acids: CASSRNSYEQYF.

This chain uses TRBV6-5 with TRBJ2-5, with 8 positions matching TRBD1. The CDR3 loop spans 15 amino acids. V shed 2 bases, J shed 4 bases, and the junction held 6 bases outside the gene matches. The germline CDR1 and CDR2 sequences are MNHEY and SVGAGI. The CDR3 region is CASSYGQGAGETQYF. The CDR3 nucleotides are TGTGCCAGCAGTTACGGGCAGGGGGCGGGAGAGACCCAGTACTTC.

The chain carries TRBV28 and TRBJ2-5; D is possibly TRBD1 or TRBD2 (7 bases each). Trimming left V 4 bases short and J 5 bases short, with 17 bases between. Per the germline V gene, CDR1 is MDHEN and CDR2 is SYDVKM. There are 15 residues in the CDR3. Here the CDR3 reads CASSSQAGGVETQYF. The CDR3 nucleotides are TGTGCCAGCAGTTCCCAGGCAGGGGGGGTGGAGACCCAGTACTTC.

J is TRBJ2-7 and V is TRBV5-1; D may be TRBD1 (6 bases). This CDR3 spans 15 amino acids. Trimming pared 4 bases from V and 6 bases from J, leaving 20 bases between. CDR1 and CDR2 from the germline V gene are SGHRS and YFSETQ. CDR3 nucleotides: TGCGCCAGCAGCGCCGATCCCGGACAGCTGCGCGAGCAGTACTTC. This translates into CASSADPGQLREQYF.

The genes are TRBV6-6 and TRBJ1-2, with D hard to call. V lost 6 bases to trimming and J lost 2 bases, with 19 bases between them. CDR1 and CDR2 from the germline V gene are MNHNY and SVGAGI (reference sequence). This CDR3 contains 16 residues. In nucleotides, the CDR3 is TGTGCCAGCAGCCCCCTCAAAGGGCTGAAGAACTATGGCTACACCTTC. It translates to CASSPLKGLKNYGYTF.

The chain carries TRBV5-1 and TRBJ1-2; no firm D call. The CDR3 is made up of 14 amino acids. CDR1 SGHRS and CDR2 YFSETQ come from the germline V gene. The V and J ends lost 4 bases and 3 bases respectively, with 13 bases between them. CDR3 sequence reads: CASSRTPRDYGYTF. CDR3 sequence (DNA): TGCGCCAGCAGCCGGACCCCGAGAGACTATGGCTACACCTTC.